This T cell receptor beta chain was sequenced in a study of blood T cell repertoires in COVID-19. Looking at the study overall: Collection of acute and convalescent COVID-19 samples took place in the United States, Italy and Spain. PBMCs, B-cell-depleted T cells, or T cells provided the cDNA or gDNA that made up the material.

Data came from immunoSEQ multiplex PCR; TCRdb stores just in-frame clones and leaves some out. The sample contains 140,000 to 150,000 clones, around 80% of which appear only once. V was clipped by 5 bases and J by 8 bases, with 6 bases between them. The CDR3 contains 11 residues. The V call is TRBV12-3 or TRBV12-4, the J call TRBJ2-2; D not certain. The sequence was collected from a man in his 70s who had recovered from COVID-19. The specimen was peripheral blood. The CDR3 nucleotides are TGTGCCAGCAGTCCCTATGGGGAGCTGTTTTTT. Translating it yields CASSPYGELFF.